This is a list of T cell receptor beta chains from one sample in a study of cytomegalovirus exposure and HLA in healthy donors. Here immunoSEQ multiplex PCR was the method, and the copy in TCRdb shows in-frame clones only, minus some. The data contain around 130,000 clones, 85% of them seen just once; the ten biggest clones take up 2.1%. Sequences were obtained from PBMCs. These receptors originate from a woman under 40 in good health and CMV-seronegative. Each CDR3 is given with its conserved first and last residue. The D gene is left open where the match is weak. Expanded clones get a size class; other rows say once, few or many, or leave the size out.

>-|TRBJ2-3|-|TRBV5-6
TGTGCCAGCCGTCGCACAGATACGCAGTATTTT
CASRRTDTQYF
>TRBD1|TRBJ1-1|-|TRBV19
TGTGCCAGTAGCAGAGGACAGGGGAGGATCTGGGGCACTGAAGCTTTCTTT
CASSRGQGRIWGTEAFF
>TRBD2|TRBJ2-4|-|TRBV7-2
TGTGCCAGCAGCCCTCAGGGGACCCCGGGGGGGAACATTCAGTACTTC
CASSPQGTPGGNIQYF
>-|TRBJ1-3|-|TRBV2
TGTGCCAGCAGTGAGCCCCCTTTACTTTCTGGAAACACCATATATTTT
CASSEPPLLSGNTIYF
>TRBD2|TRBJ2-1|-|TRBV5-4
TGTGCCAGCAGCCAGGTCCTAGCGGGATACAATGAGCAGTTCTTC
CASSQVLAGYNEQFF
>TRBD1|TRBJ1-1|-|TRBV6-1
TGTGCCAGCAAAGTGACAGGGGGTAACACTGAAGCTTTCTTT
CASKVTGGNTEAFF
>-|TRBJ2-5|-|TRBV7-3
TGTGCCAGCAGCTTAAGAGAGGGAGAGACCCAGTACTTC
CASSLREGETQYF
>-|TRBJ2-7|few|TRBV12-5
TGTGCTAGTGGTTTGGACCCGGGATACGAGCAGTACTTC
CASGLDPGYEQYF
>TRBD2|TRBJ2-7|few|TRBV28
TGTGCCAGCAGACCATTGGCAGGGAGGGCCGGGGACGAGCAGTACTTC
CASRPLAGRAGDEQYF
>TRBD2|TRBJ2-3|-|TRBV7-2
TGTGCCAGCAGCTTAGCGCTAGCGGGCCCAGATACGCAGTATTTT
CASSLALAGPDTQYF
>-|TRBJ2-2|-|TRBV2
TGTGCCAGCGGGAGAGGACCGCTCGACGGGGAGCTGTTTTTT
CASGRGPLDGELFF
>-|TRBJ1-2|once|TRBV29-1
TGCAGCGTTTACGAGGCCTATGGCTACACCTTC
CSVYEAYGYTF
>TRBD1|TRBJ2-7|few|TRBV18
TGTGCCAGCTCAAGGGACAGCTCCTACGAGCAGTACTTC
CASSRDSSYEQYF
>TRBD2|TRBJ2-1|-|TRBV7-9
TGTGCCAGCAGCGAACGGCGGGGGGGCAGGAATGAGCAGTTCTTC
CASSERRGGRNEQFF
>-|TRBJ1-4|-|TRBV4-1
TGCGCCAGCAGCCAAGGGGTTCTTAGCACCGCTAAGAATGAAAAACTGTTTTTT
CASSQGVLSTAKNEKLFF
>TRBD1|TRBJ2-2|-|TRBV7-8
TGTGCCAGCAGCTTAGACCGGGACAGGAACACCGGGGAGCTGTTTTTT
CASSLDRDRNTGELFF
>TRBD1|TRBJ1-4|once|TRBV4-3
TGCGCCAGCAGGCCAGACCACAGGGGTGGTGAAAAACTGTTTTTT
CASRPDHRGGEKLFF
>-|TRBJ2-7|-|TRBV5-1
TGCGCCAGCAGCCCACGGACAAACTACGAGCAGTACTTC
CASSPRTNYEQYF
>TRBD2|TRBJ2-1|-|TRBV7-9
TGTGCCAGCAGCCTAGGGCGGGGGAGCAATGAGCAGTTCTTC
CASSLGRGSNEQFF
>-|TRBJ1-6|-|TRBV14
TGTGCCAGCAGCCAAGGGTCAGTCTATAATTCACCCCTCCACTTT
CASSQGSVYNSPLHF
>-|TRBJ2-7|-|TRBV7-9
TGTGCCAGCAGCTTAAGCTCGGGCGGGGAGCAGTACTTC
CASSLSSGGEQYF
>-|TRBJ1-6|once|TRBV6-6
TGTGCCAGCAGCTCGAATTCACCCCTCCACTTT
CASSSNSPLHF
>TRBD1|TRBJ1-4|-|TRBV6-6
TGTGCCAGCAGAATGACAGGGACTAATGAAAAACTGTTTTTT
CASRMTGTNEKLFF
>TRBD2|TRBJ2-5|-|TRBV7-9
TGTGCCAGCAGCCCGGGACTAGCGCGGGAGACCCAGTACTTC
CASSPGLARETQYF
>-|TRBJ2-7|-|TRBV4-1
TGCGCCAGCAGCCAAGTCACGGTATCCTACGAGCAGTACTTC
CASSQVTVSYEQYF
>TRBD2|TRBJ2-4|-|TRBV11-3
TGTGCCAGCAGCCCCTTCTTGGCGGGGGGGAATAAATTAGCCAAAAACATTCAGTACTTC
CASSPFLAGGNKLAKNIQYF
>TRBD1|TRBJ1-4|-|TRBV30
TGTGCCTGGAGTGGGGACAGGGGGGTCGGTGAAAAACTGTTTTTT
CAWSGDRGVGEKLFF
>-|TRBJ1-3|-|TRBV25-1
TGTGCCAGCAGTGTAGGGGCCTTGGACTCTGGAAACACCATATATTTT
CASSVGALDSGNTIYF
>TRBD1|TRBJ1-4|-|TRBV7-9
TGTGCCAGCAGCCTTAGACAGGGGTTAAGTGAAAAACTGTTTTTT
CASSLRQGLSEKLFF
>-|TRBJ2-3|-|TRBV5-1
TGCGCCAGCAGCTTGGCAGGAGGGGAGAGCAGCACAGATACGCAGTATTTT
CASSLAGGESSTDTQYF
>TRBD2|TRBJ2-1|-|TRBV6-4
TGTGCCAGCAGTGACTCGGGGGGGGCCTACAATGAGCAGTTCTTC
CASSDSGGAYNEQFF
>TRBD1|TRBJ1-2|-|TRBV19
TGTGCCAGTAGCGTGGCGCGGGACAGGGGAACCTATGGCTACACCTTC
CASSVARDRGTYGYTF
>TRBD1|TRBJ2-7|-|TRBV2
TGTGCCAGCAGTGACCCGGGACAGGGTGTTTCTATAGGCTACGAGCAGTACTTC
CASSDPGQGVSIGYEQYF
>TRBD1|TRBJ2-7|-|TRBV23-1
TGCGCCAGCAAGAGACAGGGAAGATACGAGCAGTACTTC
CASKRQGRYEQYF
>-|TRBJ1-5|-|TRBV7-2
TGTGCCAGCAGCTTAATCAATAGCAATCAGCCCCAGCATTTT
CASSLINSNQPQHF
>-|TRBJ2-7|-|TRBV29-1
TGCAGCGTTGAAGGGACGGGAACGTACGAGCAGTACTTC
CSVEGTGTYEQYF
>TRBD1|TRBJ1-5|-|TRBV6-5
TGTGCCAGCAGGAGGGACAGGGTTAGCAATCAGCCCCAGCATTTT
CASRRDRVSNQPQHF